This TCR beta chain was identified during a study of OX40 agonist ivuxolimab in advanced cancers. Notes on the research overall: Ivuxolimab was a fully human IgG2 agonistic monoclonal antibody targeting the costimulatory receptor OX40 (CD134). In the dose-escalation cohort, 75% to 90% of patients were male, and the mean age was roughly 60 years with a range of roughly 20 to 79. The monotherapy dose-escalation portion (N ≈ 52 patients) of the phase I ivuxolimab trial is reported in the paper. Prior anti-PD-1, anti-PD-L1 or anti-CTLA-4 therapy was permitted, and approximately 40% of dose-escalation patients had received checkpoint inhibitors. Partial responses were achieved by three dose-escalation patients, of whom one had hepatocellular carcinoma and two had cutaneous melanoma. Peripheral TCRbeta sequencing was intended to test whether TCR sequence diversity was altered and clonal T-cell expansion was caused by ivuxolimab. Intravenous ivuxolimab was administered to patients every 2 weeks at six dose levels: 0.01, 0.1, 0.3, 1.5, 3 and 10 mg/kg. Among the roughly 50 dose-escalation patients, around 19 had hepatocellular carcinoma, around 15 melanoma, 9 renal cell carcinoma and 9 head and neck cancer.

Regarding this clone: This receptor's antigen is unknown. No base qualities exist here, and no much larger clone lies one base off it.

For sequencing of the TCRbeta CDR3 region, genomic DNA was extracted from the sorted cells. The immunoSEQ Assay was used to sequence the TCRbeta CDR3 regions. In TCRdb, the immuneACCESS table is reduced to in-frame sequences with V and J assigned. These tables do not hold every clone; where another copy was compared, an unresolved V gene accounts for under half, and the others remain unexplained. The sample table shows some 76,000 clones, and nearly 95% are seen once. Jointly, the top ten make up 6.2% of the sample. Taken from cysteine to phenylalanine, the CDR3 has 16 residues. Only the CDR3 DNA is retained, 48 bases long and in frame from the first base. Germline trimming amounts to 5 bases on V and 2 bases on J, with 6 as the count of junction bases outside the gene matches. CDR1 MNHEY and CDR2 SMNVEV were looked up in the germline V gene (reference sequence). Results and caveats for the whole study, not just this receptor: In partial responders in the 0.1-3.0 mg/kg groups, normalized peripheral clonal expansion was found to be among the lowest, especially among CD8+ T cells. Clonal expansion of both CD4+ and CD8+ blood T cells was observed from baseline to week 6 at doses 0.1 to 3.0 mg/kg. Low levels of normalized T-cell clonal expansion were also seen in some patients who did not respond. After ivuxolimab, expanded clones were on average more numerous among CD8+ T cells than among CD4+ T cells. The antigen specificity of the peripheral T cells that underwent clonal expansion was not determined.

The trial excluded patients who had a history of autoimmune disease or who were on systemic immunosuppression. In every dose cohort, peripheral blood was drawn for TCR sequencing at baseline, cycle 4 day 1, and cycle 7 day 1. The samples were taken from a phase I, first-in-human, multicenter, open-label dose-escalation trial of ivuxolimab. Adults with locally advanced or metastatic head and neck squamous cell, hepatocellular, melanoma or renal cell carcinoma were enrolled in the trial. Before TCR sequencing, CD4+ and CD8+ T cells were separately sorted from peripheral blood. The receptor's source is an adult with an advanced solid tumor such as melanoma, head and neck, liver or kidney cancer. Sequenced here: CD4+ or CD8+ T cells sorted from blood, sampled in a trial of the OX40 agonist ivuxolimab. The sequence links TRBV27 to TRBJ2-3; the junction holds 11 bases that match TRBD2. The CDR3 protein is CASSPLAGGNTDTQYF. The nucleotide sequence reads as follows: TGTGCCAGCAGTCCTCTAGCGGGGGGCAACACAGATACGCAGTATTTT.